The 8 T cell receptor beta chains below all came from one sample that was sequenced in a study of technical replicates of blood from a few donors. TCRdb's copy holds only in-frame clones and misses some; the assay was immunoSEQ multiplex PCR. The sample includes tens of thousands of clones, about nine tenths of them seen just once. The sequenced sample consisted of T cells isolated from PBMCs. These receptors were obtained from a human donor in good health. Some clones in this sample may be carry-over from other donors' samples.

The chain couples TRBV5-1 to TRBJ2-7; D is ambiguous. V was cut by 2 bases and J by 0 bases, with 6 bases left in between. The CDR3 loop spans 13 amino acids. CDR1 is SGHRS, CDR2 YFSETQ, per germline. CDR3 coding DNA: TGCGCCAGCAGCTTAGAGCTCTCCTACGAGCAGTACTTC. Translation: CASSLELSYEQYF.

The chain uses TRBV9 and TRBJ2-1; 10 bases agree with TRBD2. Germline lookup yields CDR1 SGDLS and CDR2 YYNGEE. The length of the CDR3 is 17 residues. With 2 bases clipped from V and 0 bases from J, the junction kept 5 bases outside the gene matches. The CDR3, as DNA: TGTGCCAGCAGCGTCGAGCGGGGGGGGAGCTCCTACAATGAGCAGTTCTTC. Encoded protein: CASSVERGGSSYNEQFF.

The chain uses TRBV2 and TRBJ2-2; 10 nucleotides agree with TRBD2. J was trimmed by 7 bases and V by 2 bases; bases with no gene match: 7. CDR3 length: 16 residues. CDR1 is SNHLY, CDR2 FYNNEI, per germline. The DNA for the CDR3 is TGTGCCAGCAGTGAAAGGCTAGCGGGAGTGGGCGGGGAGCTGTTTTTT. This gives the protein CASSERLAGVGGELFF.

This chain connects TRBV2 to TRBJ2-7; D remains unclear. CDR1 is SNHLY and CDR2 is FYNNEI in the germline V gene. Trimming shortened V by 8 bases and J by 7 bases, and 12 bases separated the two germline ends. There are 11 residues in the CDR3. The CDR3 nucleotides read TGTGCCAGCCTAGGCCCCACGGAGCAGTACTTC. This translates into CASLGPTEQYF.

This chain's CDR3 is CSVRYYSGASYNEQFF. The DNA for the CDR3 is TGCAGCGTGAGATACTATAGCGGGGCTTCCTACAATGAGCAGTTCTTC. The genes are TRBV29-1 and TRBJ2-1; 8 nucleotides line up with TRBD2. The CDR3 is 16 amino acids. The J segment lost 1 base and the V segment lost 6 bases, leaving 11 bases of the junction unmatched. Germline lookup yields CDR1 SQVTM and CDR2 ANQGSEA.

The genes are TRBV28 and TRBJ2-5; 9 bases are shared with TRBD2. Germline CDR1 reads MDHEN; CDR2 reads SYDVKM. After removal of 4 bases from V and 2 bases from J, the junction contained 8 bases not matched to a gene. The CDR3 is 16 amino acids. The CDR3 spells CASSSFRRGGQETQYF. The CDR3, as DNA: TGTGCCAGCAGTTCCTTTCGGCGGGGGGGTCAAGAGACCCAGTACTTC.

The CDR3 DNA reads as TGTGCCTGGAATCGTGGGGGCCAGAACACTGAAGCTTTCTTT. It codes for CAWNRGGQNTEAFF. The chain links TRBV30 to TRBJ1-1; a possible D gene is TRBD1 (6 bases). Germline CDR1 and CDR2: GTSNPN and SVGIG (reference sequence). The CDR3 spans 14 residues. The V and J ends lost 4 bases and 1 base respectively, with 13 bases between them.

V usage is TRBV5-1 and J usage is TRBJ1-2; TRBD1 is a possible D gene (5 bases). The germline V and J ends were trimmed by 0 bases and 8 bases, with 11 bases remaining between them. CDR3 size: 13 residues. Germline loops: CDR1 SGHRS, CDR2 YFSETQ. The CDR3 spells CASSLAGLGGYTF. The CDR3, as DNA: TGCGCCAGCAGCTTGGCAGGGCTCGGCGGCTACACCTTC.